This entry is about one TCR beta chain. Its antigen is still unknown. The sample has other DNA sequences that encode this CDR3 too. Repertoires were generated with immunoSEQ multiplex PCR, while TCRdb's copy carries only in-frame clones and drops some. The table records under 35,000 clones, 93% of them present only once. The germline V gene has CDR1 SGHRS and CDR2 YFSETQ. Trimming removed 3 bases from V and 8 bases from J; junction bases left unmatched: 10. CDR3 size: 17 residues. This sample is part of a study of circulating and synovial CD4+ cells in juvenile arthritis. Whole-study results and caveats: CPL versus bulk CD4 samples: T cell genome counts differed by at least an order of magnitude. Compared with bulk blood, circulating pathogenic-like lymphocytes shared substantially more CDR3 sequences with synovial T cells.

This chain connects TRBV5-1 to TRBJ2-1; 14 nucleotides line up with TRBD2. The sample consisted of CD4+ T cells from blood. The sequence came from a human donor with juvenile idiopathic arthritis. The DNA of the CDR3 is TGCGCCAGCAGCTCTGGACTAGCGGGAGGCCTTATGGATGAGCAGTTCTTC. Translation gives CASSSGLAGGLMDEQFF.